The table lists the clone carrying this T cell receptor (beta chain) with a few counts. Other nucleotide sequences from this sample produce the same CDR3. This entry belongs to a study of blood T cell repertoires in COVID-19. Trimming cost V 6 bases and J 4 bases; bases outside gene matches: 7. Looked up from germline, CDR1 is MNHEY and CDR2 is SVGAGI. The CDR3 has 14 amino acids. Measured with immunoSEQ multiplex PCR; TCRdb has only the in-frame clones, and not every one. The table shows some 100,000 clones, with around 89% occurring only once. Sequencing was performed on peripheral blood. The rearrangement links TRBV6-5 to TRBJ2-7, with 9 bases that match TRBD1. The receptor comes from a human donor with acute or convalescent COVID-19. The donor label of this sample is uncertain. The CDR3 here is CASSPGTGRYEQYF. CDR3 DNA: TGTGCCAGCAGCCCCGGGACAGGGAGATACGAGCAGTACTTC.